This T cell receptor beta chain comes out of a study of blood T cells in healthy people across ages (dated by TCRdb to the mid-2010s). About the full investigation: In model experiments, roughly one uniquely barcoded TCR beta cDNA molecule per two T cells was captured by template switching. The study analyzed two additional independent replicas of 1 million unique cDNA reads from the same blood draw for two donors, one aged 18 to 29 and one aged 80 or older. Donors were grouped into four age groups: young (average 16 years), middle-aged (about 40), aged (about 59) and long-lived (just over 80). To avoid experimental bias, donors of different ages were spread randomly across the sequencing lanes. Age-related changes in TCR beta repertoire diversity were measured in the study by deep sequencing normalized with unique cDNA molecular identifiers. Study-wide findings and limitations: As age increased, observed TCR beta diversity per million T cells dropped in a roughly linear way, and a significant reduction was already evident by age 40. Observed TCR beta diversity correlated strongly with the percentage of naive T cells measured by flow cytometry. Compared with the aged group, the long-lived group had more naive CD4+ T cells, fewer expanded clones and increased TCR diversity, a pattern suggesting age selection. Donor CMV infection status was unknown, potentially confounding age-related changes in expanded clonotypes. Because profiling used bulk unsorted PBMCs, naive and antigen-experienced compartments could not be compared conclusively. Total diversity estimates from one million sequenced T cells were considered lower bounds and underestimates.

Concerning this clonotype itself: The clone's antigen remains unknown. A much more abundant neighbour one base away suggests this may be a read error.

The approximately 40 donors, aged 6 to 90 years, were systemically healthy Caucasian individuals from Russia. Around 10 milliliters of peripheral blood were collected from each donor into EDTA-treated Vacutainer tubes. Ficoll-Paque density-gradient centrifugation was used to isolate PBMCs, with at least 6 million obtained per sample. Trizol reagent was used to extract total RNA from the PBMCs, yielding at least 5.5 micrograms per sample. For every donor, an aliquot of PBMCs went through flow cytometry to measure the percentages of naive CD45RAhigh/CD27high T cells. Libraries were built with 5' RACE. For sequencing, an Illumina HiSeq 2500 was employed. The second PCR ran for about 6 to 11 cycles and used a J-beta primer mix along with a sample-barcoded 5' primer. A template-switch 5' adaptor carrying 12 random nucleotides introduced a unique molecular identifier onto each TCR beta cDNA molecule. Each sample yielded at least 2.5 million CDR3-containing paired-end reads. First-strand cDNA synthesis was performed from all RNA using the Mint cDNA synthesis kit, with priming by a TRBC-specific oligonucleotide. After uracil-DNA glycosylase treatment, a first 18-cycle PCR used universal primers M1SS and BC2_uni_R on all cDNA. The authors' analysis ran thus. For normalization, 1 million high-quality reads, each with a distinct molecular identifier, were randomly selected from each sample. Reads with shared molecular identifiers were discarded instead of being binned into consensus sequences. MiTCR, run with a Q25 quality threshold and the strictest error-elimination algorithm, handled CDR3 identification, clonotype clustering and error correction. Lower-bound total TCR beta diversity was estimated with a nonparametric unseen species model using Euler transformation. TCRdb took the public reads, trimmed them with fastp at Q25, ran MiXCR for clone calling and kept in-frame beta chains. CDR3 protein duplicates are merged, each entry listing the most common genes and DNA. These V and J calls originate from TCRdb's pipeline instead of the authors' own analysis. Across this sample there are roughly 900,000 distinct CDR3 sequences, with about 28% seen only once. Around 16% of the sample lies in the top ten.

The sample taken for sequencing was blood. This clonotype was obtained from a woman of 80 years or more in good health.

The CDR3 region reads CAGSLATYGYTF. In nucleotide form, the sequence is TGTGCCGGCAGTTTAGCGACCTATGGCTACACCTTC. Rearrangement joined TRBV6-2 or TRBV6-3 to TRBJ1-2; the D gene is unclear. The germline V gene yields MNHEY for CDR1 and SVGEGT for CDR2. The CDR3 starts with the cysteine, ends with the phenylalanine, and has 12 residues. Only the CDR3 region is kept as DNA, spanning 36 bases read in frame from base 1.